The T cell receptor beta chain under discussion was sequenced for a study of spatial heterogeneity in lung cancer. Findings of the study overall: Nonsynonymous mutations, ubiquitous and regional, were tracked respectively by counts of ubiquitous and regional expanded TCRs. Within tumors, counts of expanded alpha and beta TCRs tracked tumor mutation counts.

The CDR3 is 13 amino acids. Trimming left V 5 bases short and J 6 bases short, with 14 bases between. Germline V gives CDR1 SEHNR, CDR2 FQNEAQ (reference sequence). Time point of the sample: sample taken at primary tumor resection. This clonotype is deemed medium-sized. Its antigen is as yet unknown. A unique molecular identifier was attached to every TCR cDNA molecule. TCRdb analysed the 5' RACE reads with MiXCR anew, one entry per CDR3 protein. The sample shows roughly 11,000 distinct CDR3 sequences, 12% of them seen only once. The sequence was collected from a female donor with early-stage non-small cell lung cancer. The material was lung tumor tissue, obtained at surgery. The chain combines TRBV7-9 with TRBJ2-7; no reliable D call. This CDR3 reads CASSLLTLTEQYF. CDR3 coding DNA: TGTGCCAGCAGCCTCCTGACCCTCACCGAGCAGTACTTC. Using reference TRBV7-9 and TRBJ2-7 for the parts outside the CDR3, the full variable domain is DTGVSQNPRHKITKRGQNVTFRCDPISEHNRLYWYRQTLGQGPEFLTYFQNEAQLEKSRLLSDRFSAERPKGSFSTLEIQRTEQGDSAMYLCASSLLTLTEQYFGPGTRLTVT.